These 2 T cell receptor beta chains share one sample of origin, sequenced in a study of cytomegalovirus exposure and HLA in healthy donors. With 60 Vbeta and 13 Jbeta primers, the PCR was carried out. TCRdb's table, derived via immunoSEQ multiplex PCR, lists solely in-frame clones and lacks some. This sample carries approximately 70,000 clones, roughly 80% of them seen once, and the ten largest clones take around 3%. Sequencing was performed on PBMCs. The receptor source for this set is a woman in her 30s in good health and CMV-seronegative.

This rearrangement joins TRBV11-2 to TRBJ2-3; D is perhaps TRBD2 (6 bases). Trimming removed 10 bases at V and 3 bases at J, with 17 bases between. This CDR3 has 14 amino acids. Per germline, CDR1 SGHAT and CDR2 FQNNGV. CDR3 bases: TGTGCCACCGCCCCACTTGGGGGGACAGATACGCAGTATTTT. Encoded protein: CATAPLGGTDTQYF.

The chain carries TRBV4-3 and TRBJ2-7; 9 bases line up with TRBD2. The length of the CDR3 is 16 residues. Germline CDR1 is LGHNA and CDR2 is YSLEER. Unmatched junction bases numbered 8, after V lost 0 bases and J lost 5 bases. The CDR3 region is CASSQDPVSGGNEQYF. CDR3 in DNA: TGCGCCAGCAGCCAAGATCCTGTTAGCGGGGGTAACGAGCAGTACTTC.